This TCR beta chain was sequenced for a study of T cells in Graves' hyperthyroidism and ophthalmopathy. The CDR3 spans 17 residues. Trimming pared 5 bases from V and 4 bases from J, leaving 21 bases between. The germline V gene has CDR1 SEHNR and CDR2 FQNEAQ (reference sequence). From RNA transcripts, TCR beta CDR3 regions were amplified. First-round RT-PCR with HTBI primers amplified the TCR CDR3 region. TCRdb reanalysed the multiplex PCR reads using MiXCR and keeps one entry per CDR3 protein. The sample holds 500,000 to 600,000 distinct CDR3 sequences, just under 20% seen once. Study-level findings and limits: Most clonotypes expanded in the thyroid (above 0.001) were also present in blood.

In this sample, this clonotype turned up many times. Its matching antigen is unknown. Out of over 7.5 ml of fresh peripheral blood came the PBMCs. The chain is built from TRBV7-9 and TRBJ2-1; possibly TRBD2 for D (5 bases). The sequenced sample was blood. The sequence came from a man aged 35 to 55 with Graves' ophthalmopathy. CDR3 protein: CASSPYGFAGGYNEQFF. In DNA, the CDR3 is TGTGCCAGCAGCCCTTACGGATTTGCGGGCGGTTACAATGAGCAGTTCTTC.